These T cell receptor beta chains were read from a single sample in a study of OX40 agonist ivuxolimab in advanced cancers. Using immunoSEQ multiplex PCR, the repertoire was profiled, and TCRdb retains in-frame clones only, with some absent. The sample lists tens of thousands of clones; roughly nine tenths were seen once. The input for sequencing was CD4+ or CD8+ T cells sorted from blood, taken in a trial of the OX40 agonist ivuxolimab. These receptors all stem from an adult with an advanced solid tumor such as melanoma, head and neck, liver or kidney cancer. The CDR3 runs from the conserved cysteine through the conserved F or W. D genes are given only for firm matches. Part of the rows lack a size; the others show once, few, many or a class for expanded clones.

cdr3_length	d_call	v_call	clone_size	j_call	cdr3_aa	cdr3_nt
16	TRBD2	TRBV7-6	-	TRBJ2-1	CASSQLTSGRYNEQFF	TGTGCCAGCAGCCAACTGACTAGCGGGAGGTACAATGAGCAGTTCTTC
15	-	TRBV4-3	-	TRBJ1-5	CASSRQVNSNQPQHF	TGCGCCAGCAGTCGACAGGTGAATAGCAATCAGCCCCAGCATTTT
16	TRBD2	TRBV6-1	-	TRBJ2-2	CASSAISGGATGELFF	TGTGCCAGCAGTGCAATTAGCGGGGGGGCGACCGGGGAGCTGTTTTTT
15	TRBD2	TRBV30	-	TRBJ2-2	CAWIQAGVNTGELFF	TGTGCCTGGATCCAAGCGGGAGTAAACACCGGGGAGCTGTTTTTT
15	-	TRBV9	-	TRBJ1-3	CASSPTGFSGNTIYF	TGTGCCAGCAGCCCGACGGGTTTTTCTGGAAACACCATATATTTT
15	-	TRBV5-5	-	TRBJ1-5	CASTAGIWGNQPQHF	TGTGCCAGCACGGCAGGGATCTGGGGCAATCAGCCCCAGCATTTT
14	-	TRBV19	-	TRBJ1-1	CASTQRGWSTEAFF	TGTGCCAGTACCCAAAGAGGTTGGAGCACTGAAGCTTTCTTT
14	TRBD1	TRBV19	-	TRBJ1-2	CASSTLAGGLGYTF	TGTGCCAGTAGTACCTTAGCAGGGGGCCTTGGCTACACCTTC
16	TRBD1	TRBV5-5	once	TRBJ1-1	CASTARTGGGRERAFF	TGTGCCAGCACCGCGCGGACAGGGGGCGGGCGTGAGCGAGCTTTCTTT
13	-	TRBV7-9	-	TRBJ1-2	CASTTATNYGYTF	TGTGCCAGCACCACTGCCACTAACTATGGCTACACCTTC
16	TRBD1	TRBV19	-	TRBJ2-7	CASSIEGTGQIYEQYF	TGTGCCAGTAGTATAGAGGGGACAGGACAGATCTACGAGCAGTACTTC
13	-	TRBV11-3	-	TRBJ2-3	CASSARLQDTQYF	TGTGCCAGCAGCGCACGACTTCAAGATACGCAGTATTTT
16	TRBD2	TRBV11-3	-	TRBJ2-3	CASSLGTSGPTDTQYF	TGTGCCAGCAGCTTAGGGACTAGCGGGCCCACAGATACGCAGTATTTT
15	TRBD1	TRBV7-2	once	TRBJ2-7	CASSLRDRGTTEWDF	TGTGCCAGCAGCTTAAGGGACAGGGGGACTACTGAATGGGACTTC
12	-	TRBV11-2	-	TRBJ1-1	CASSLVSTEAFF	TGTGCCAGCAGCTTAGTGTCCACTGAAGCTTTCTTT
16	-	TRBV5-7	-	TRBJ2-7	CASSLQGRVGGNEQYF	TGTGCCAGCAGCTTGCAGGGGAGGGTCGGCGGGAACGAGCAGTACTTC
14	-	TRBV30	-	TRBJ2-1	CAWSSGPSYNEQFF	TGTGCCTGGTCGTCCGGGCCCTCCTACAATGAGCAGTTCTTC
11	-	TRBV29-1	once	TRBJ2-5	CRDLCGETQYF	TGCAGGGACCTATGCGGAGAGACCCAGTACTTC
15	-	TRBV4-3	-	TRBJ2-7	CASSQDSAGPREQYF	TGCGCCAGCAGCCAAGATAGTGCGGGACCGAGGGAGCAGTACTTC
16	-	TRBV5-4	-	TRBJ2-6	CASSSSGLTGANVLTF	TGTGCCAGCAGCTCCAGCGGTCTTACTGGGGCCAACGTCCTGACTTTC
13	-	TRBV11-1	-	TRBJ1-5	CASSLGRNQPQHF	TGTGCCAGCAGCTTAGGGCGCAATCAGCCCCAGCATTTT
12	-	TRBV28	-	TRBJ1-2	CASRHGRASYTF	TGTGCCAGCAGACACGGTAGGGCCAGCTACACCTTC
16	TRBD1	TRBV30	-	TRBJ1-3	CAWSVGQANSGNTIYF	TGTGCCTGGAGTGTAGGACAGGCCAACTCTGGAAACACCATATATTTT
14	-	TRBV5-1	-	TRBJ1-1	CASSLGQMNTEAFF	TGCGCCAGCAGCTTGGGACAGATGAACACTGAAGCTTTCTTT
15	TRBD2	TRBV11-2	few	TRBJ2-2	CASSRIAGDQGELFF	TGTGCCAGCAGCCGAATAGCGGGGGACCAGGGGGAGCTGTTTTTT
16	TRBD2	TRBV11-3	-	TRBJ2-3	CASSLRAGRATDTQYF	TGTGCCAGCAGCTTAAGAGCGGGGAGGGCCACAGATACGCAGTATTTT
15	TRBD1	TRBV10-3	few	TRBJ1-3	CAISDGGGRGNTIYF	TGTGCCATCAGTGATGGAGGGGGCCGGGGAAACACCATATATTTT
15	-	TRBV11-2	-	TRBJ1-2	CASSPWGVANYGYTF	TGTGCCAGCAGCCCATGGGGGGTAGCTAACTATGGCTACACCTTC
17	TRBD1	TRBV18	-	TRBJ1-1	CASSPRRTGGTNTEAFF	TGTGCCAGCTCTCCCCGCAGGACAGGGGGGACCAACACTGAAGCTTTCTTT
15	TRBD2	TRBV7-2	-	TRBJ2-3	CASSSYRVSGSSQYF	TGTGCCAGCAGTTCTTATAGAGTTAGCGGGAGCTCGCAGTATTTT
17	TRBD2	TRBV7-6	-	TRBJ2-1	CASSLATGLAMNNEQFF	TGTGCCAGCAGCTTAGCAACGGGACTAGCTATGAACAATGAGCAGTTCTTC
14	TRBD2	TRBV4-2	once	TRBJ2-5	CASSPGGGQETQYF	TGTGCCAGCAGCCCCGGGGGGGGCCAAGAGACCCAGTACTTC
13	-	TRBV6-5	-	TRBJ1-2	CASYREENYGYTF	TGTGCCAGTTACAGGGAGGAAAACTATGGCTACACCTTC
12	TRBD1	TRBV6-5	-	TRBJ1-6	CASSQGVGPLHF	TGTGCCAGCAGCCAGGGGGTAGGGCCCCTCCACTTT
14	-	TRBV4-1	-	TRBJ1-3	CASRRTGIGNTIYF	TGCGCCAGCAGACGGACCGGGATTGGAAACACCATATATTTT
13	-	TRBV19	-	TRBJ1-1	CATHRAVNTEAFF	TGTGCCACCCACAGGGCCGTGAACACTGAAGCTTTCTTT
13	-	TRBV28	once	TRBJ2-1	CASSSGLTNEQFF	TGTGCCAGCAGCTCGGGACTCACCAATGAGCAGTTCTTC
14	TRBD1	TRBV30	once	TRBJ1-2	CAWGTGTGGYGYTF	TGTGCCTGGGGTACCGGGACAGGCGGCTATGGCTACACCTTC
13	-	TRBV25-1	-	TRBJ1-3	CASSPSGLNTIYF	TGTGCCAGCAGTCCTTCGGGGCTCAACACCATATATTTT
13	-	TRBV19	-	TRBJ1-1	CASSIKVNTEAFF	TGTGCCAGTAGTATCAAGGTGAACACTGAAGCTTTCTTT
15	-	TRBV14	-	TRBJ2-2	CASSQDRVTTGELFF	TGTGCCAGCAGCCAAGATAGGGTCACGACCGGGGAGCTGTTTTTT
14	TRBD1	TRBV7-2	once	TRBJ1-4	CASSQDRANEKLFF	TGTGCCAGCAGCCAGGACAGGGCTAATGAAAAACTGTTTTTT
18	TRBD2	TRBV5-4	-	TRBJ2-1	CASSPTGLAGGQDNEQFF	TGTGCCAGCAGCCCCACCGGACTAGCGGGGGGGCAGGACAATGAGCAGTTCTTC
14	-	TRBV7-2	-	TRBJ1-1	CASSNPGGNTEAFF	TGTGCCAGCAGCAACCCGGGGGGGAACACTGAAGCTTTCTTT
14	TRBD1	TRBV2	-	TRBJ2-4	CASSADRVKNIQYF	TGTGCCAGCAGCGCCGACAGGGTGAAAAACATTCAGTACTTC
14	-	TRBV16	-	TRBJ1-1	CASSQLRGNTEAFF	TGTGCCAGCAGCCAGCTTCGGGGGAACACTGAAGCTTTCTTT
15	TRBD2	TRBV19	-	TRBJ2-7	CASSDSGRAVYEQYF	TGTGCCAGTAGCGATAGCGGGAGGGCCGTCTACGAGCAGTACTTC
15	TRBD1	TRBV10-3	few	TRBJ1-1	CAIRADVRDSNPGLF	TGTGCCATCAGGGCAGACGTCCGGGACAGCAACCCCGGCCTATTT